These T cell receptor beta chains were read from a single sample in a study of T cells in Graves' hyperthyroidism and ophthalmopathy. TCRdb independently ran MiXCR on the multiplex PCR reads; one entry per CDR3 protein. The sample holds roughly 500,000 distinct CDR3 sequences, 46% seen once. Sequenced material: peripheral blood or thyroid tissue (not recorded which). These receptors all stem from an adult woman with Graves' disease, either hyperthyroidism or ophthalmopathy (not recorded which). Each CDR3 is given with its conserved first and last residue. The order of the fields is V gene, D gene, clone size, J gene, CDR3 DNA, CDR3 protein. The D gene is left open where the match is weak. Some rows have no size entry. The others give once, few or many, or a class for an expanded clone.

v_gene: TRBV7-2
d_gene: TRBD1
abundance: NA
j_gene: TRBJ2-2
CDR3nt: TGTGCCAGCAGCCTAGGACAGGGGAGCACCGGGGAGCTGTTTTTT
CDR3aa: CASSLGQGSTGELFF

v_gene: TRBV15
d_gene: TRBD1
abundance: NA
j_gene: TRBJ2-5
CDR3nt: TGTGCCACCAGCCGAGTAGGAGGGACAGGAGAGACCCAGTACTTC
CDR3aa: CATSRVGGTGETQYF

v_gene: TRBV12-3/TRBV12-4
d_gene: NA
abundance: few
j_gene: TRBJ1-1
CDR3nt: TGTGCCGGCAGTTTACGGGAGAACACTGAAGCTTTCTTT
CDR3aa: CAGSLRENTEAFF

v_gene: TRBV28
d_gene: NA
abundance: many
j_gene: TRBJ1-1
CDR3nt: TGTGCCAGCAGTACCTGGGCTGAAGCTTTCTTT
CDR3aa: CASSTWAEAFF

v_gene: TRBV5-6
d_gene: NA
abundance: many
j_gene: TRBJ1-1
CDR3nt: TGTGCCAGCAGGTGGATGAACACTGAAGCTTTCTTT
CDR3aa: CASRWMNTEAFF

v_gene: TRBV9
d_gene: TRBD1
abundance: NA
j_gene: TRBJ1-2
CDR3nt: TGTGCCAGCAGTGCCGGGACAGGGGGCTCTGGCTACACCTTC
CDR3aa: CASSAGTGGSGYTF

v_gene: TRBV7-8
d_gene: TRBD1
abundance: NA
j_gene: TRBJ1-4
CDR3nt: TGTGCCAGCAGCTTATTACAGGGGACAGGGGGAAAACTGTTTTTT
CDR3aa: CASSLLQGTGGKLFF

v_gene: TRBV2
d_gene: NA
abundance: NA
j_gene: TRBJ2-5
CDR3nt: TGTGCCAGCCGTGGCGGGGTACAAGAGACCCAGTACTTC
CDR3aa: CASRGGVQETQYF

v_gene: TRBV29-1
d_gene: NA
abundance: NA
j_gene: TRBJ2-2
CDR3nt: TGCAGCGTTCCCCGGGACAACACCGGGGAGCTGTTTTTT
CDR3aa: CSVPRDNTGELFF

v_gene: TRBV6-4
d_gene: NA
abundance: NA
j_gene: TRBJ1-5
CDR3nt: TGTGCCAGCAAAGGAGGACTTAGCAATCAGCCCCAGCATTTT
CDR3aa: CASKGGLSNQPQHF

v_gene: TRBV7-8
d_gene: NA
abundance: many
j_gene: TRBJ1-1
CDR3nt: TGTGCCAGCAGCTTACGGGTCGGGAACACTGAAGCTTTCTTT
CDR3aa: CASSLRVGNTEAFF

v_gene: TRBV29-1
d_gene: NA
abundance: once
j_gene: TRBJ1-2
CDR3nt: TGCAGCTTGGTTCATGGGGTCGTCTATGGCTACACCTTC
CDR3aa: CSLVHGVVYGYTF

v_gene: TRBV19
d_gene: TRBD1
abundance: NA
j_gene: TRBJ1-4
CDR3nt: TGTGCCAGCCCCTCCGGGACAGGGCGTGAAAAACTGTTTTTT
CDR3aa: CASPSGTGREKLFF

v_gene: TRBV6-4
d_gene: TRBD1
abundance: NA
j_gene: TRBJ1-5
CDR3nt: TGTGCCAGCAGTGACGGGGGACAGGGGGCGGGGGAGCCCCAGCATTTT
CDR3aa: CASSDGGQGAGEPQHF

v_gene: TRBV11-2
d_gene: NA
abundance: NA
j_gene: TRBJ1-4
CDR3nt: TGTGCCAGCAGCGGTAAGCGGGAGAATGAAAAACTGTTTTTT
CDR3aa: CASSGKRENEKLFF

v_gene: TRBV29-1
d_gene: TRBD2
abundance: NA
j_gene: TRBJ2-5
CDR3nt: TGCAGCGTTGAAGGGGTAGCGGGAGGACTTGAGACCCAGTACTTC
CDR3aa: CSVEGVAGGLETQYF

v_gene: TRBV2
d_gene: NA
abundance: many
j_gene: TRBJ1-5
CDR3nt: TGTGCCAGCAGTGAAGCGCGAGTTAGCAATCAGCCCCAGCATTTT
CDR3aa: CASSEARVSNQPQHF

v_gene: TRBV28
d_gene: TRBD2
abundance: few
j_gene: TRBJ2-7
CDR3nt: TGTGCCAGCAGTTTTCTCGGGACTAGCGGGAACTACGAGCAGTACTTC
CDR3aa: CASSFLGTSGNYEQYF

v_gene: TRBV24-1
d_gene: NA
abundance: NA
j_gene: TRBJ2-5
CDR3nt: TGTGCCACCAGTGATTCGATCCTAGGGCCCCAGTACTTC
CDR3aa: CATSDSILGPQYF

v_gene: TRBV24-1
d_gene: NA
abundance: NA
j_gene: TRBJ1-1
CDR3nt: TGTGCCACCAGTGCTCGGACACCGAACACTGAAGCTTTCTTT
CDR3aa: CATSARTPNTEAFF

v_gene: TRBV9
d_gene: NA
abundance: NA
j_gene: TRBJ1-1
CDR3nt: TGTGCCAGCAGCCTCTCTGGCCGGGGTCCGAGCTCCTACAATGAAGCTTTCTTT
CDR3aa: CASSLSGRGPSSYNEAFF

v_gene: TRBV10-3
d_gene: TRBD1
abundance: few
j_gene: TRBJ1-1
CDR3nt: TGTGCCATCAATCGACAGGGAGGGAACACTGAAGCTTTCTTT
CDR3aa: CAINRQGGNTEAFF

v_gene: TRBV13
d_gene: NA
abundance: many
j_gene: TRBJ2-5
CDR3nt: TGTGCCAGCAGCTCTACCCTCGGGCTTCAAGAGACCCAGTACTTC
CDR3aa: CASSSTLGLQETQYF

v_gene: TRBV11-2
d_gene: TRBD2
abundance: many
j_gene: TRBJ2-7
CDR3nt: TGTGCCAGCAGCTCCCTCCCCGGGACGGGGGGAGCCTACGAGCAGTACTTC
CDR3aa: CASSSLPGTGGAYEQYF

v_gene: TRBV10-3
d_gene: NA
abundance: many
j_gene: TRBJ2-7
CDR3nt: TGTGCCATCAGTGAGTCGACTCGACCTCACTACGAGCAGTACTTC
CDR3aa: CAISESTRPHYEQYF

v_gene: TRBV20-1
d_gene: TRBD2
abundance: many
j_gene: TRBJ2-7
CDR3nt: TGCAGTGCTAGAAGCCTAGCGGGAGGTACCTACGAGCAGTACTTC
CDR3aa: CSARSLAGGTYEQYF

v_gene: TRBV19
d_gene: NA
abundance: NA
j_gene: TRBJ1-1
CDR3nt: TGTGCCAGCGCCTCATTGGCAGGACCTGAAGCTTTCTTT
CDR3aa: CASASLAGPEAFF

v_gene: TRBV4-1
d_gene: NA
abundance: many
j_gene: TRBJ1-2
CDR3nt: TGCGCCAGCAGCCAAGATATTATTGGCTACACCTTC
CDR3aa: CASSQDIIGYTF

v_gene: TRBV11-3
d_gene: NA
abundance: many
j_gene: TRBJ1-1
CDR3nt: TGTGCCAGCAGTCATCGGACGGGTTATGACACTGAAGCTTTCTTT
CDR3aa: CASSHRTGYDTEAFF

v_gene: TRBV20-1
d_gene: TRBD1
abundance: NA
j_gene: TRBJ2-5
CDR3nt: TGCAGTGCTCCCCGGCAGGGGGCCTTTAGCAATCAGCCCCAGTACTTC
CDR3aa: CSAPRQGAFSNQPQYF

v_gene: TRBV2
d_gene: NA
abundance: NA
j_gene: TRBJ2-7
CDR3nt: TGTGCCAGCAGTTTGATCGGGGTAGGCTACGAGCAGTACTTC
CDR3aa: CASSLIGVGYEQYF

v_gene: TRBV15
d_gene: NA
abundance: NA
j_gene: TRBJ1-2
CDR3nt: TGTGCCACCAGCAGAGATCCAGGGGATCTCAGGTCCACCTTC
CDR3aa: CATSRDPGDLRSTF